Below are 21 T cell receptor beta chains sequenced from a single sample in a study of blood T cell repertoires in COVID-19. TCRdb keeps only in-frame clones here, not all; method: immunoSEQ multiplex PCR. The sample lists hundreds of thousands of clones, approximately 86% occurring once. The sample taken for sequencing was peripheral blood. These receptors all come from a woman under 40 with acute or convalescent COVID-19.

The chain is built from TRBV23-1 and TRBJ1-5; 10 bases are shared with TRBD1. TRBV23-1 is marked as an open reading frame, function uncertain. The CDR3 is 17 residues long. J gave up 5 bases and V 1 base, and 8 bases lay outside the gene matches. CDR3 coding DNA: TGCGCCAGCAGTCAATGTGGGACAGGGGAGTGCGATCAGCCCCAGCATTTT. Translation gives CASSQCGTGECDQPQHF.

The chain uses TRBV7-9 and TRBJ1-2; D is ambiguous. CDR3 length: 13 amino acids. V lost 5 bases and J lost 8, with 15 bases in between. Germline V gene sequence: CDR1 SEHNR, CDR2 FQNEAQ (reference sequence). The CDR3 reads CASSKSIPGGYTF. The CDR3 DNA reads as TGTGCCAGCAGCAAGAGTATCCCCGGGGGCTACACCTTC.

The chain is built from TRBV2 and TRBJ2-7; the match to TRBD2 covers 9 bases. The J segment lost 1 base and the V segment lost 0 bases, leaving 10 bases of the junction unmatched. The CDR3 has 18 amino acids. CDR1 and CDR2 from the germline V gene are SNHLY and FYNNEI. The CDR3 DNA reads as TGTGCCAGCAGTGAAGCGCGGGCGACTAGCGGCCCATCCTACGAGCAGTACTTC. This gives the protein CASSEARATSGPSYEQYF.

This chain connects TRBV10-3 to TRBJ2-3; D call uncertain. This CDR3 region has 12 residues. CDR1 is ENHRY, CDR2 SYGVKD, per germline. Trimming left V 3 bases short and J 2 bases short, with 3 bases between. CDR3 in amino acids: CAISDLTDTQYF. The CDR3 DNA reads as TGTGCCATCAGTGATCTCACAGATACGCAGTATTTT.

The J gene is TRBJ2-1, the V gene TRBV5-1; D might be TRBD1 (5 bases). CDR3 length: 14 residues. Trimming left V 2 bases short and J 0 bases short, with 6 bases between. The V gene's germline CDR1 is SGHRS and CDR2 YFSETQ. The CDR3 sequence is CASSLQDSYNEQFF. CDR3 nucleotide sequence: TGCGCCAGCAGCTTACAGGACTCCTACAATGAGCAGTTCTTC.

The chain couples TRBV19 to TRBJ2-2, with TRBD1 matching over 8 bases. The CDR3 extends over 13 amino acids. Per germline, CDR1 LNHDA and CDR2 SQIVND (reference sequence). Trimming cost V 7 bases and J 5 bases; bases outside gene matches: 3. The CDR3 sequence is CASTRTGTGELFF. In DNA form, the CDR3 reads TGTGCCAGTACCAGGACAGGGACCGGGGAGCTGTTTTTT.

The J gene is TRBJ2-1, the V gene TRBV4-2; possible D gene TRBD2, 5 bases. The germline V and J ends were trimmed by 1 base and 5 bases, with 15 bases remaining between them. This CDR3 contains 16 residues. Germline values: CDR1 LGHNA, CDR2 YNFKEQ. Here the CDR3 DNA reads TGTGCCAGCAGCCAAGGTGCGACTACGAGCGACAATGAGCAGTTCTTC. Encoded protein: CASSQGATTSDNEQFF.

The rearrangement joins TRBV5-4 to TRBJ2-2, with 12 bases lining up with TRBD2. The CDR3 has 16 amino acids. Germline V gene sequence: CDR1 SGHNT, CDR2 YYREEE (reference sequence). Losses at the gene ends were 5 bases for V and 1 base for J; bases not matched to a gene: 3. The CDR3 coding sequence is TGTGCCAGCAGGGCGGGACTAGCGGGGAACACCGGGGAGCTGTTTTTT. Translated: CASRAGLAGNTGELFF.

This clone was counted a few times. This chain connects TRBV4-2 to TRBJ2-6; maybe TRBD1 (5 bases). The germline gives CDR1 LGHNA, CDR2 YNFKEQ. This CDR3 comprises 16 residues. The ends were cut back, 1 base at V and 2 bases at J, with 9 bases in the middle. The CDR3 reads CASSQAQGTGANVLTF. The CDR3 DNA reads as TGTGCCAGCAGCCAAGCGCAGGGAACTGGGGCCAACGTCCTGACTTTC.

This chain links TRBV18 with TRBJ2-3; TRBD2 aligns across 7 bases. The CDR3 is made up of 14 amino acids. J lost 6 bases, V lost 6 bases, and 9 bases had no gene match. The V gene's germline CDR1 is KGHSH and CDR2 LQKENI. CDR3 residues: CASSPSGLRDTQYF. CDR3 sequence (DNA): TGTGCCAGCTCGCCATCGGGACTACGGGATACGCAGTATTTT.

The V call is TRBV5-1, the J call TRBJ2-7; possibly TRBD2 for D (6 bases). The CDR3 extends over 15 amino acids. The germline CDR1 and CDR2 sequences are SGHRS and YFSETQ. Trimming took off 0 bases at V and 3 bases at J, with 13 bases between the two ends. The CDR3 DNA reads TGCGCCAGCAGCTTGGTGTTGGGGAGGAGCTACGAGCAGTACTTC. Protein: CASSLVLGRSYEQYF.

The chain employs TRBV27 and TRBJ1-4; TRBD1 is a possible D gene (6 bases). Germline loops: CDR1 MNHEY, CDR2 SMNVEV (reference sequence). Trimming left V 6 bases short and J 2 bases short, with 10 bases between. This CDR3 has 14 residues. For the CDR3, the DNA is TGTGCCAGCAGGAGACAGGCCACTAATGAAAAACTGTTTTTT. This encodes CASRRQATNEKLFF.

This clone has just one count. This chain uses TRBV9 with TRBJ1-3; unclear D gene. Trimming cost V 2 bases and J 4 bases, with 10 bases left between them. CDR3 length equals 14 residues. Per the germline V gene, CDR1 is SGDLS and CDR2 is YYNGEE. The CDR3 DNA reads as TGTGCCAGCAGCGTGTCGGGGTGGGGAAACACCATATATTTT. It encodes CASSVSGWGNTIYF.

DNA for the CDR3: TGTGCCAGCAGCGTAACGCCTAATCTTAATTCACCCCTCCACTTT. Protein: CASSVTPNLNSPLHF. The V and J genes are TRBV9 and TRBJ1-6; no clear D. The CDR3 is 15 amino acids. Germline V gene sequence: CDR1 SGDLS, CDR2 YYNGEE. V was pared by 1 base and J by 6 bases, with 11 bases between.

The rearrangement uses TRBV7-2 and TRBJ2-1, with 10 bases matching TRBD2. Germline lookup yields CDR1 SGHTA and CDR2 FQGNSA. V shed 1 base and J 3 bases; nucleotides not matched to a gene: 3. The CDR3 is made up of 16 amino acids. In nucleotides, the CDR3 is TGTGCCAGCAGCTTAGTTCTAGCGGGAGTCTACAATGAGCAGTTCTTC. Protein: CASSLVLAGVYNEQFF.

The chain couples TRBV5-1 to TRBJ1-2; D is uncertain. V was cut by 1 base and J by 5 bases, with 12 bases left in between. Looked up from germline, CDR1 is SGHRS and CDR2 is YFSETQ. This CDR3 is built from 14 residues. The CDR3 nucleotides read TGCGCCAGCAGCTTGACAGATTTTAAGTATGGCTACACCTTC. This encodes CASSLTDFKYGYTF.

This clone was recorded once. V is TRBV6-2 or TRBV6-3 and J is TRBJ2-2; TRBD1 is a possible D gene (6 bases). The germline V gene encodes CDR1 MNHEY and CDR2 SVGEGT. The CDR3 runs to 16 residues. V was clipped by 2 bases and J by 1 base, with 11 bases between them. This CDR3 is CASSYGQLKNTGELFF. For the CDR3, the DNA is TGTGCCAGCAGTTACGGACAGCTTAAGAACACCGGGGAGCTGTTTTTT.

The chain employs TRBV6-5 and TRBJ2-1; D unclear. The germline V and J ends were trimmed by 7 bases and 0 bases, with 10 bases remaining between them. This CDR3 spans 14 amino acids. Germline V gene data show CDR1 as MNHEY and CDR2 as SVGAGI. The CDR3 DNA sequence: TGTGCCAGCAACGCACTTAGCTCCTACAATGAGCAGTTCTTC. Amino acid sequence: CASNALSSYNEQFF.

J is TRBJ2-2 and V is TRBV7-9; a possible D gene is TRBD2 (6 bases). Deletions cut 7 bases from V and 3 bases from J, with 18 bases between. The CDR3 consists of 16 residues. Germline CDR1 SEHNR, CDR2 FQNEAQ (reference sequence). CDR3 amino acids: CASTPGRGIHTGELFF. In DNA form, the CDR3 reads TGTGCCAGCACCCCTGGTCGGGGGATTCACACCGGGGAGCTGTTTTTT.

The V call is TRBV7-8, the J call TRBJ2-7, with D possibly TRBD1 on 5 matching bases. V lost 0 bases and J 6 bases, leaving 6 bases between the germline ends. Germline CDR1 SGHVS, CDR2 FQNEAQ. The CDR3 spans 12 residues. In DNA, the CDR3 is TGTGCCAGCAGCTTAGCGGGGCCCGAGCAGTACTTC. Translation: CASSLAGPEQYF.

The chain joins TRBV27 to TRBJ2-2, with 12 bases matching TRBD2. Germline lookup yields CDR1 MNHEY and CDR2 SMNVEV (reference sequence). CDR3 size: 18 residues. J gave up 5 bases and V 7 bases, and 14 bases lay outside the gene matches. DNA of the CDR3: TGTGCCAGCAATGTTCCCCACCTAGCGGGAGGGAGGACCGGGGAGCTGTTTTTT. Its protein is CASNVPHLAGGRTGELFF.